The next 13 T cell receptor beta chains were all read from a single sample in a study of control samples from healthy donors and cancer patients. TCRdb's copy holds only in-frame clones and misses some; the assay was immunoSEQ multiplex PCR. Found here are roughly 80,000 clones, around nine tenths of them singletons; the top ten hold 5.7%. The sample consisted of blood. The receptors were sampled from a woman between 50 and 59 years old in good health.

The gene calls are TRBV18 and TRBJ2-5; D perhaps matches TRBD1 (6 bases). The germline V and J ends were trimmed by 3 bases and 7 bases, with 15 bases remaining between them. The CDR3 extends over 14 amino acids. Germline CDR1 and CDR2: KGHSH and LQKENI. CDR3 sequence reads: CASSPGQLDRTQYF. DNA for the CDR3: TGTGCCAGCTCACCTGGACAGCTCGATCGGACCCAGTACTTC.

The genes are TRBV11-2 and TRBJ1-2; D not resolved. CDR1 is SGHAT, CDR2 FQNNGV, per germline. V was clipped by 0 bases and J by 6 bases, with 8 bases between them. The CDR3 runs 13 residues. The chain's CDR3 is CASSLDRTDGYTF. CDR3 DNA sequence: TGTGCCAGCAGCTTAGACCGGACGGATGGCTACACCTTC.

This chain uses TRBV5-4 with TRBJ2-1; the match to TRBD2 covers 10 bases. Germline CDR1 SGHNT, CDR2 YYREEE (reference sequence). With V trimmed by 3 bases and J by 4 bases, 7 bases remained unmatched. The CDR3 length is 16 residues. CDR3 coding DNA: TGTGCCAGCAGCTCCGGAGCGGGGGGGCAATACAATGAGCAGTTCTTC. It encodes CASSSGAGGQYNEQFF.

The chain couples TRBV12-5 to TRBJ2-3; D remains ambiguous. V was cut by 1 base and J by 2 bases, with 4 bases left in between. The germline CDR1 and CDR2 sequences are LGHNT and FRNRAP. The CDR3 spans 13 residues. CDR3 nucleotide sequence: TGTGCTAGTGGTTTGGGACACACAGATACGCAGTATTTT. It specifies CASGLGHTDTQYF.

Concerning this clone itself: The same CDR3 can be traced to other DNA sequences in this sample. The rearrangement uses TRBV11-2 and TRBJ2-7, with D possibly TRBD2 on 5 matching bases. The CDR3 has 13 residues. Trimming shortened V by 1 base and J by 3 bases, and 7 bases separated the two germline ends. CDR1 and CDR2 (germline): SGHAT, FQNNGV. The CDR3 DNA follows: TGTGCCAGCAGCTTAGGGACTCTCTACGAGCAGTACTTC. Translation: CASSLGTLYEQYF.

This clone was seen only a few times. This chain links TRBV2 with TRBJ2-2; D remains unclear. V lost 6 bases and J lost 2, with 10 bases in between. The CDR3 runs 14 residues. The germline V gene has CDR1 SNHLY and CDR2 FYNNEI. The CDR3 DNA sequence: TGTGCCAGCAGAAGGACGGATAACACCGGGGAGCTGTTTTTT. This gives the protein CASRRTDNTGELFF.

The chain joins TRBV18 to TRBJ1-2; TRBD1 might be the D (6 bases). The V end lost 1 base, the J end lost 8 bases, and 11 bases lay between the germline ends. The CDR3 is 13 residues long. From germline, CDR1 is KGHSH and CDR2 LQKENI. CDR3 region: CASSPRQDEGYTF. The CDR3 DNA sequence: TGTGCCAGCTCACCACGACAGGACGAGGGCTACACCTTC.

The chain is built from TRBV18 and TRBJ1-4; D ambiguous. The germline V gene encodes CDR1 KGHSH and CDR2 LQKENI. The CDR3 runs to 13 residues. The germline V and J ends were trimmed by 3 bases and 8 bases, with 10 bases remaining between them. For the CDR3, the DNA is TGTGCCAGCTCACCTATGGGTTCCGAAAAACTGTTTTTT. Amino acid sequence: CASSPMGSEKLFF.

The chain combines TRBV25-1 with TRBJ1-6; D perhaps matches TRBD1 (6 bases). Trimming removed 7 bases at V and 10 bases at J, with 20 bases between. This CDR3 is 15 amino acids long. Germline CDR1 reads MGHDK; CDR2 reads SYGVNS. CDR3 loop: CASTHRGRGRSPLHF. CDR3 in DNA: TGTGCCAGCACGCACCGGGGCAGGGGAAGGTCACCCCTCCACTTT.

The chain joins TRBV11-2 to TRBJ2-7; D possibly matches TRBD1 or TRBD2 (6 bases each). With 5 bases removed from V and 2 bases from J, the gap between germline ends came to 25 bases. The CDR3 has 18 residues. CDR1 is SGHAT and CDR2 is FQNNGV in the germline V gene. CDR3 sequence (DNA): TGTGCCAGCAGCCCCACAGACAGGCCCAGAGGGACTCCCTACGAGCAGTACTTC. Translating gives CASSPTDRPRGTPYEQYF.

CDR3 sequence reads: CASSSSKTNYGYTF. The CDR3 nucleotides read TGTGCCAGCAGTTCGTCCAAGACTAACTATGGCTACACCTTC. This chain connects TRBV27 to TRBJ1-2; D uncertain. V lost 4 bases, J lost 0 bases, and 9 bases lay in between. Per germline, CDR1 MNHEY and CDR2 SMNVEV (reference sequence). The CDR3 runs to 14 residues.

This sequence joins TRBV2 and TRBJ2-1, with no clear D. The V end was cut by 8 bases, the J end by 4 bases, with 15 bases between. The CDR3 totals 14 residues. Looked up from germline, CDR1 is SNHLY and CDR2 is FYNNEI. Here the CDR3 reads CASHWTNGYNEQFF. The CDR3, as DNA: TGTGCCAGCCATTGGACGAACGGATACAATGAGCAGTTCTTC.

V is TRBV11-2 and J is TRBJ1-2, with unresolved D. CDR1 and CDR2 from the germline V gene are SGHAT and FQNNGV. Trimming removed 5 bases from V and 4 bases from J, with 17 bases in between. The CDR3 runs 15 residues. The CDR3 is CASSRTGQNLYGYTF. DNA for the CDR3: TGTGCCAGCAGCCGAACTGGGCAGAACCTCTATGGCTACACCTTC.